The 20 T cell receptor beta chains below were found in one sample sequenced in a study of CD8 T cells in ankylosing spondylitis. TCRdb reprocessed the 5' RACE reads with MiXCR, giving one entry per CDR3 protein. The table has approximately 290,000 distinct CDR3 sequences, less than 25% seen once. Sequencing was done on a sample of blood, either unsorted or a sorted T cell fraction (not recorded which). The receptors stem from a female donor with ankylosing spondylitis or in good health (not recorded which).

The chain joins TRBV5-5 to TRBJ2-7, with TRBD1 matching over 9 bases. The CDR3 loop spans 12 amino acids. Germline CDR1 is SGHKS and CDR2 is YYEKEE (reference sequence). Trimming took 4 bases from V and 9 from J; bases not matched to a gene: 5. CDR3 bases: TGTGCCAGCAGCAACCCGACAGGGGGGCAGTACTTC. Protein: CASSNPTGGQYF.

The table lists this clonotype with many counts. The chain joins TRBV3-1 to TRBJ1-3; D is ambiguous. This CDR3 comprises 12 residues. Between the trimmed V and J ends, which lost 8 bases and 0 bases, there was a span of 5 bases. Germline V lookup: CDR1 LGHDT, CDR2 YNNKEL (reference sequence). This chain's CDR3 is CASGNSGNTIYF. CDR3 DNA: TGTGCCAGCGGCAACTCTGGAAACACCATATATTTT.

The chain is built from TRBV30 and TRBJ2-7; 10 bases match TRBD2. V gave up 5 bases and J gave up 0 bases; unmatched junction bases: 25. CDR3 size: 21 residues. Per the germline V gene, CDR1 is GTSNPN and CDR2 is SVGIG (reference sequence). This chain's CDR3 is CAWARLRTGTSDYHYSYEQYF. CDR3 bases: TGTGCCTGGGCTAGACTTAGAACCGGGACTAGCGACTACCATTACTCCTACGAGCAGTACTTC.

The rearrangement uses TRBV2 and TRBJ1-5; 10 bases line up with TRBD1. The CDR3 sequence is 16 residues long. V gave up 5 bases and J gave up 0 bases; unmatched junction bases: 4. Germline-derived CDR1 and CDR2 are SNHLY and FYNNEI. CDR3 protein: CASSKDRGLSNQPQHF. The CDR3, as DNA: TGTGCCAGCAGTAAAGACAGGGGGCTTAGCAATCAGCCCCAGCATTTT.

The chain couples TRBV29-1 to TRBJ2-1, with unresolved D. The V end was cut by 4 bases, the J end by 8 bases, with 15 bases between. Germline V gives CDR1 SQVTM, CDR2 ANQGSEA. The CDR3 covers 13 residues. CDR3 sequence reads: CSVGGRQVYEQFF. The CDR3, as DNA: TGCAGCGTTGGAGGCCGGCAAGTGTATGAGCAGTTCTTC.

This clonotype was found many times. This rearrangement joins TRBV27 to TRBJ2-1; weak D call: TRBD2 (7 bases). Trimming stripped 2 bases from V and 7 bases from J, with 15 bases between. This CDR3 contains 15 residues. Germline-derived CDR1 and CDR2 are MNHEY and SMNVEV (reference sequence). The CDR3 sequence: CASSLRRGQGNEQFF. The CDR3 bases are TGTGCCAGCAGTTTAAGGCGGGGGCAGGGAAATGAGCAGTTCTTC.

This clonotype was recorded a few times. The rearrangement joins TRBV25-1 to TRBJ2-1; tentatively, D is TRBD1 or TRBD2 (5 bases each). Germline V gene lookup returns CDR1 MGHDK and CDR2 SYGVNS. The length of the CDR3 is 14 residues. The V and J ends lost 4 bases and 5 bases respectively, with 12 bases between them. Here the CDR3 reads CASSAPGAHNEQFF. CDR3 in DNA: TGTGCCAGCAGTGCGCCCGGGGCCCACAATGAGCAGTTCTTC.

The V call is TRBV24-1, the J call TRBJ1-5; 9 bases agree with TRBD1. CDR1 and CDR2 (germline): KGHDR, SFDVKD. The CDR3 is made up of 17 amino acids. Germline trimming cut 4 bases from V and 2 bases from J; bases unmatched to any gene: 8. CDR3 amino acids: CATSETTGGRGNQPQHF. CDR3 nucleotides: TGTGCCACCAGTGAGACAACAGGGGGCAGGGGCAATCAGCCCCAGCATTTT.

V and J are TRBV25-1 and TRBJ2-1; possible D gene TRBD2, 7 bases. V lost 4 bases to trimming and J lost 9 bases, with 13 bases between them. The CDR3 length is 13 residues. Germline V gives CDR1 MGHDK, CDR2 SYGVNS. CDR3 nucleotides: TGTGCCAGCAGTGTAGGGGGGGGGCTTGAGCAGTTCTTC. It codes for CASSVGGGLEQFF.

In DNA form, the CDR3 reads TGCAGTGCTAGGATTCGCGTGGGGACAGTCACAGATACGCAGTATTTT. Its protein product is CSARIRVGTVTDTQYF. The chain employs TRBV20-1 and TRBJ2-3, with 7 bases fitting TRBD1. The CDR3 has 16 amino acids. After removal of 3 bases from V and 2 bases from J, the junction contained 11 bases not matched to a gene. The germline CDR1 and CDR2 sequences are DFQATT and SNEGSKA (reference sequence).

This clonotype was observed a handful of times. The chain uses TRBV24-1 and TRBJ2-3; 11 bases fit TRBD1. With V trimmed by 2 bases and J by 6 bases, 9 bases remained unmatched. The CDR3 extends over 17 amino acids. Germline CDR1 KGHDR, CDR2 SFDVKD. The CDR3 DNA sequence: TGTGCCACCAGTGATTCGAGGACAGGGGGCATCGAGGATACGCAGTATTTT. It translates to CATSDSRTGGIEDTQYF.

The table lists this clonotype with a few counts. The chain recombines TRBV10-3 with TRBJ2-1, with D possibly being TRBD2 (6 bases). The V gene lost 9 bases and the J gene lost 9 bases, with 18 bases spanning the gap. CDR3 length: 13 residues. Germline V CDR1 and CDR2: ENHRY, SYGVKD. CDR3 residues: CAIKGRESTEQFF. Here the CDR3 DNA reads TGTGCCATTAAGGGCCGGGAGAGTACTGAGCAGTTCTTC.

In this sample, this clonotype turned up many times. The chain recombines TRBV6-6 with TRBJ2-5; the D is unclear. CDR1 is MNHNY, CDR2 SVGAGI, per germline (reference sequence). Trimming stripped 1 base from V and 5 bases from J, with 2 bases between. CDR3 size: 11 residues. The CDR3 sequence: CASSYWETQYF. The CDR3 nucleotides read TGTGCCAGCAGTTACTGGGAGACCCAGTACTTC.

The chain carries TRBV4-3 and TRBJ2-7; D remains ambiguous. Germline CDR1 reads LGHNA; CDR2 reads YSLEER. Trimming took off 0 bases at V and 2 bases at J, with 11 bases between the two ends. This CDR3 comprises 15 residues. The CDR3 region is CASSQEGRQAYEQYF. The DNA for the CDR3 is TGCGCCAGCAGCCAAGAGGGAAGGCAGGCCTACGAGCAGTACTTC.

The chain joins TRBV12-3 or TRBV12-4 to TRBJ2-4; D tentatively reads TRBD1 or TRBD2 (5 bases each). Trimming shortened V by 8 bases and J by 0 bases, and 14 bases separated the two germline ends. This CDR3 spans 15 amino acids. CDR3 sequence (DNA): TGTGCCAGCGGCCACTACGGGACAGCCAAAAACATTCAGTACTTC. Protein: CASGHYGTAKNIQYF.

This clonotype appeared a few times. At one of its ends the junction is not consistent with the germline gene, which may arise from a read error. The rearrangement uses TRBV20-1 and TRBJ2-1, with D possibly TRBD2 on 5 matching bases. This CDR3 spans 14 amino acids. Germline V gene sequence: CDR1 DFQATT, CDR2 SNEGSKA (reference sequence). The CDR3 bases are TGCAGTGCCAGAGGGCGGAGCTCCTACAATGAGCAGTTCTTC. It translates to CSARGRSSYNEQFF.

V is TRBV11-2 and J is TRBJ1-2; the D gene is possibly TRBD1 (6 bases). The germline V gene encodes CDR1 SGHAT and CDR2 FQNNGV. Trimming stripped 7 bases from V and 1 base from J, with 13 bases between. There are 14 residues in the CDR3. CDR3 amino acids: CASTQGTHNYGYTF. CDR3 in DNA: TGTGCCAGCACCCAGGGGACCCATAACTATGGCTACACCTTC.

This clonotype was seen more than once but under ten times. The genes are TRBV20-1 and TRBJ2-5, with a tentative D call TRBD2 (6 bases). Trimming cost V 8 bases and J 1 base, with 14 bases left between them. The length of the CDR3 is 13 residues. Germline CDR1 is DFQATT and CDR2 is SNEGSKA (reference sequence). The CDR3 protein is CSIKQRVQETQYF. The DNA of the CDR3 is TGCAGTATCAAACAGCGGGTCCAAGAGACCCAGTACTTC.

CDR3 amino acids: CASSQGDAETQYF. The CDR3 DNA follows: TGTGCCAGCAGTCAGGGGGACGCAGAGACCCAGTACTTC. V is TRBV28 and J is TRBJ2-5, with TRBD1 identical over 7 bases. V lost 5 bases and J lost 4; bases outside the gene matches: 4. CDR3 length: 13 residues. Germline V CDR1 and CDR2: MDHEN, SYDVKM. Full variable domain (rest looked up from reference TRBV28 and TRBJ2-5): DVKVTQSSRYLVKRTGEKVFLECVQDMDHENMFWYRQDPGLGLRLIYFSYDVKMKEKGDIPEGYSVSREKKERFSLILESASTNQTSMYLCASSQGDAETQYFGPGTRLLVL.

The table lists this clonotype with many counts. No conserved phenylalanine or tryptophan ends this CDR3, so it is likely a read error. Because the CDR3's place on the DNA is in doubt, the DNA is left out and the CDR3 is given as listed by TCRdb. This chain connects TRBV29-1 to TRBJ2-1; TRBD2 is the table's D call, not checked against the DNA. Germline lookup yields CDR1 SQVTM and CDR2 ANQGSEA. Including both end residues, the CDR3 is 9 amino acids long. The CDR3 loop is CSVGGAGDV.